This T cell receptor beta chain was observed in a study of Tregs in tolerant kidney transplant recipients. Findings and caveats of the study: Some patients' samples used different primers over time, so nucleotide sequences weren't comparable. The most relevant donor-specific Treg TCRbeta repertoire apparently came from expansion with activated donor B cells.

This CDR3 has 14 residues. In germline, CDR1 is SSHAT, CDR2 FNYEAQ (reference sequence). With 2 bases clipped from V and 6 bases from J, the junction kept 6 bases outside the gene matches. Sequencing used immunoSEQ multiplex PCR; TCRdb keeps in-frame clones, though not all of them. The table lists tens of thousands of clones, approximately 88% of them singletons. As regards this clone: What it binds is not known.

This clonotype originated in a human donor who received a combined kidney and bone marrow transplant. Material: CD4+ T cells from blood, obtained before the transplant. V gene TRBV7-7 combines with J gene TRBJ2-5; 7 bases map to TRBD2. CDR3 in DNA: TGTGCCAGCAGCTTAATGGCGGGAGAGCAGACCCAGTACTTC. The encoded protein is CASSLMAGEQTQYF.